This is a list of T cell receptor beta chains from one sample in a study of OX40 agonist ivuxolimab in advanced cancers. The repertoire was sequenced with immunoSEQ multiplex PCR; TCRdb's copy has only in-frame clones and lacks some. The sample contains tens of thousands of clones, around nine tenths of which appear only once. This specimen consisted of CD4+ or CD8+ T cells sorted from blood, obtained in a trial of the OX40 agonist ivuxolimab. The receptors stem from an adult with an advanced solid tumor such as melanoma, head and neck, liver or kidney cancer. Each CDR3 is given with its conserved first and last residue. D genes are given only for firm matches. A clone size is listed for some rows: how often the clone was seen (once, few, many), or a class if it is expanded.

v_gene: TRBV15
abundance: NA
d_gene: NA
len: 17
j_gene: TRBJ2-5
CDR3aa: CATSRDARLVPRETQYF
CDR3nt: TGTGCCACCAGCAGAGATGCGAGACTAGTCCCGCGAGAGACCCAGTACTTC

v_gene: TRBV7-9
abundance: NA
d_gene: NA
len: 16
j_gene: TRBJ1-4
CDR3aa: CASRPEGGGRFEKLFF
CDR3nt: TGTGCCAGCAGGCCCGAAGGCGGGGGGCGCTTTGAAAAACTGTTTTTT

v_gene: TRBV19
abundance: few
d_gene: NA
len: 18
j_gene: TRBJ1-3
CDR3aa: CASSSLNRERVSGNTIYF
CDR3nt: TGTGCCAGTAGCAGCTTGAACAGGGAGCGCGTCTCTGGAAACACCATATATTTT

v_gene: TRBV11-2
abundance: NA
d_gene: NA
len: 13
j_gene: TRBJ2-7
CDR3aa: CASNRLGPYEQYF
CDR3nt: TGTGCCAGCAACCGACTCGGACCCTACGAGCAGTACTTC

v_gene: TRBV29-1
abundance: NA
d_gene: TRBD2
len: 15
j_gene: TRBJ2-4
CDR3aa: CSVLDAGGAKNIQYF
CDR3nt: TGCAGCGTTTTAGATGCGGGAGGAGCCAAAAACATTCAGTACTTC

v_gene: TRBV6-5
abundance: NA
d_gene: TRBD2
len: 15
j_gene: TRBJ2-3
CDR3aa: CASSYSGLAGDTQYF
CDR3nt: TGTGCCAGCAGTTACTCGGGACTAGCGGGGGATACGCAGTATTTT

v_gene: TRBV25-1
abundance: NA
d_gene: TRBD2
len: 17
j_gene: TRBJ2-3
CDR3aa: CASSGGTSGVARDTQYF
CDR3nt: TGTGCCAGCAGTGGGGGGACTAGCGGGGTTGCCCGGGATACGCAGTATTTT

v_gene: TRBV19
abundance: once
d_gene: NA
len: 15
j_gene: TRBJ2-5
CDR3aa: CASHGWGSQKETQYF
CDR3nt: TGTGCCAGCCATGGATGGGGTTCTCAAAAAGAGACCCAGTACTTC

v_gene: TRBV29-1
abundance: NA
d_gene: NA
len: 14
j_gene: TRBJ1-1
CDR3aa: CSVWPGWVRTEAFF
CDR3nt: TGCAGCGTTTGGCCAGGGTGGGTTAGGACTGAAGCTTTCTTT

v_gene: TRBV27
abundance: NA
d_gene: NA
len: 13
j_gene: TRBJ2-2
CDR3aa: CASSVSSGGELFF
CDR3nt: TGTGCCAGCAGTGTGTCATCGGGCGGGGAGCTGTTTTTT

v_gene: TRBV7-2
abundance: NA
d_gene: TRBD1
len: 14
j_gene: TRBJ2-5
CDR3aa: CASSSQGLQETQYF
CDR3nt: TGTGCCAGCAGCTCACAGGGGCTACAAGAGACCCAGTACTTC

v_gene: TRBV30
abundance: few
d_gene: NA
len: 14
j_gene: TRBJ2-2
CDR3aa: CAWARLANTGELFF
CDR3nt: TGTGCCTGGGCCAGGTTGGCGAACACCGGGGAGCTGTTTTTT

v_gene: TRBV5-1
abundance: NA
d_gene: NA
len: 13
j_gene: TRBJ1-4
CDR3aa: CASSLGANEKLFF
CDR3nt: TGCGCCAGCAGCTTGGGGGCTAATGAAAAACTGTTTTTT

v_gene: TRBV10-2
abundance: NA
d_gene: NA
len: 13
j_gene: TRBJ1-5
CDR3aa: CASSSGARQPQHF
CDR3nt: TGCGCCAGCAGCTCGGGGGCGAGGCAGCCCCAGCATTTT

v_gene: TRBV11-2
abundance: few
d_gene: NA
len: 14
j_gene: TRBJ1-6
CDR3aa: CASSRQRSGSPLHF
CDR3nt: TGTGCCAGCAGCCGTCAACGGTCCGGTTCACCCCTCCACTTT